Below are 30 T cell receptor beta chains sequenced from a single sample in a study of T cell changes during pregnancy in multiple sclerosis. Profiled with immunoSEQ multiplex PCR; TCRdb holds only in-frame clones, not every one. The sample lists some 28,000 clones; approximately 88% were seen once. The starting material was CD4+ T cells from peripheral blood mononuclear cells, obtained in the first trimester of pregnancy. These receptors were collected from a female donor in good health, enrolled as a control in a pregnancy study.

The rearrangement uses TRBV4-2 and TRBJ2-3; 9 nucleotides match TRBD1. CDR1 and CDR2 (germline): LGHNA, YNFKEQ. J lost 7 bases, V lost 2 bases, and 10 bases had no gene match. The CDR3 loop spans 16 amino acids. CDR3 sequence: CASSQRTGDLSNTQYF. The CDR3 nucleotides read TGTGCCAGCAGCCAACGGACAGGGGATCTATCAAATACGCAGTATTTT.

The CDR3 bases are TGTGCCAGCAGCCCCGGCGGACTAGTCGCAGATACGCAGTATTTT. This gives the protein CASSPGGLVADTQYF. J is TRBJ2-3 and V is TRBV7-3, with 7 positions matching TRBD2. The CDR3 length is 15 residues. The germline V gene has CDR1 SGHTA and CDR2 FQGTGA. V lost 5 bases to trimming and J lost 4 bases; unmatched junction nucleotides: 9. Combining the CDR3 with reference TRBV7-3 and TRBJ2-3 gives the whole variable domain GAGVSQTPSNKVTEKGKYVELRCDPISGHTALYWYRQSLGQGPEFLIYFQGTGAADDSGLPNDRFFAVRPEGSVSTLKIQRTERGDSAVYLCASSPGGLVADTQYFGPGTRLTVL.

This chain links TRBV11-2 with TRBJ1-1; 7 bases map to TRBD1. Germline loops: CDR1 SGHAT, CDR2 FQNNGV. This CDR3 contains 12 residues. J lost 7 bases, V lost 3 bases, and 2 bases had no gene match. The CDR3 sequence is CASSFRTGEAFF. Here the CDR3 DNA reads TGTGCCAGCAGCTTCCGGACAGGTGAAGCTTTCTTT. The full variable domain, completed using reference TRBV11-2 and TRBJ1-1, is EAGVAQSPRYKIIEKRQSVAFWCNPISGHATLYWYQQILGQGPKLLIQFQNNGVVDDSQLPKDRFSAERLKGVDSTLKIQPAKLEDSAVYLCASSFRTGEAFFGQGTRLTVV.

This chain uses TRBV4-3 with TRBJ2-2; perhaps TRBD2 as D (6 bases). CDR1 and CDR2 from the germline V gene are LGHNA and YSLEER. V gave up 6 bases and J gave up 0 bases, with 11 bases separating them. This CDR3 is 15 amino acids long. The CDR3 sequence is CASRGDFANTGELFF. The CDR3, as DNA: TGCGCCAGCAGGGGGGACTTCGCGAACACCGGGGAGCTGTTTTTT.

This clone was observed a handful of times. The chain is built from TRBV2 and TRBJ1-6; D is possibly TRBD1 (6 bases). V was pared by 6 bases and J by 9 bases, with 15 bases between. The CDR3 is 14 amino acids. Per germline, CDR1 SNHLY and CDR2 FYNNEI. CDR3 DNA sequence: TGTGCCAGCAGCGGAAATCAGGGGCGTTCACCCCTCCACTTT. Its translation is CASSGNQGRSPLHF.

The chain joins TRBV11-1 to TRBJ2-1; 10 nucleotides agree with TRBD2. With 7 bases clipped from V and 4 bases from J, the junction kept 7 bases outside the gene matches. Germline CDR1 SGHAT, CDR2 FQDESV (reference sequence). This CDR3 is 15 amino acids long. The CDR3 DNA reads as TGTGCCAGCACCCCTGGGACTAGCGAATACAATGAGCAGTTCTTC. It encodes CASTPGTSEYNEQFF. The full variable domain, with the rest looked up from reference TRBV11-1 and TRBJ2-1, is EAEVAQSPRYKITEKSQAVAFWCDPISGHATLYWYRQILGQGPELLVQFQDESVVDDSQLPKDRFSAERLKGVDSTLKIQPAELGDSAMYLCASTPGTSEYNEQFFGPGTRLTVL.

This sequence joins TRBV5-5 and TRBJ2-5, with 9 bases lining up with TRBD2. CDR3 length: 15 amino acids. With V trimmed by 2 bases and J by 5 bases, 7 bases remained unmatched. The V gene's germline CDR1 is SGHKS and CDR2 YYEKEE (reference sequence). In nucleotides, the CDR3 is TGTGCCAGCAGCTTTGGTCTAGCGGGGTGGGAGACCCAGTACTTC. This codes for CASSFGLAGWETQYF. Filled out from reference TRBV5-5 and TRBJ2-5, the complete variable domain reads DAGVTQSPTHLIKTRGQQVTLRCSPISGHKSVSWYQQVLGQGPQFIFQYYEKEERGRGNFPDRFSARQFPNYSSELNVNALLLGDSALYLCASSFGLAGWETQYFGPGTRLLVL.

V gene TRBV10-3 combines with J gene TRBJ2-7, with 8 nucleotides matching TRBD2. The junction had 10 bases not matched to a gene; V was cut back by 2 bases and J by 1 base. This CDR3 has 17 residues. Looked up from germline, CDR1 is ENHRY and CDR2 is SYGVKD. The CDR3 nucleotides read TGTGCCATCAGTGAGGCTATGGGTTTAGCGGGGTCCTACGAGCAGTACTTC. Translating it yields CAISEAMGLAGSYEQYF.

This chain links TRBV5-5 with TRBJ2-5, with 13 bases identical to TRBD2. CDR1 is SGHKS, CDR2 YYEKEE, per germline (reference sequence). This CDR3 has 15 residues. V lost 7 bases to trimming and J lost 4 bases; unmatched junction nucleotides: 7. As DNA, the CDR3 is TGTGCCAGCGGAACGGGACTAGCGGGGACAGAGACCCAGTACTTC. The encoded protein is CASGTGLAGTETQYF.

CDR3 region: CASSPWTSGGMSTDTQYF. The CDR3 bases are TGTGCCAGCTCACCTTGGACTAGCGGGGGTATGAGCACAGATACGCAGTATTTT. The J gene is TRBJ2-3, the V gene TRBV18, with TRBD2 matching 13 bases. Per the germline V gene, CDR1 is KGHSH and CDR2 is LQKENI. The CDR3 runs 18 residues. V shed 3 bases and J 0 bases; nucleotides not matched to a gene: 6.

The chain combines TRBV9 with TRBJ2-3, with TRBD2 as a possible D gene (5 bases). Trimming stripped 0 bases from V and 4 bases from J, with 18 bases between. This CDR3 has 17 residues. The V gene's germline CDR1 is SGDLS and CDR2 YYNGEE. In DNA form, the CDR3 reads TGTGCCAGCAGCGTAGTGCCTCGGGGATCTGGGTCAGATACGCAGTATTTT. It codes for CASSVVPRGSGSDTQYF.

The V and J genes are TRBV11-1 and TRBJ2-1; the D gene is possibly TRBD2 (6 bases). V lost 5 bases and J lost 9, with 8 bases in between. The V gene's germline CDR1 is SGHAT and CDR2 FQDESV (reference sequence). There are 11 residues in the CDR3. CDR3 coding DNA: TGTGCCAGCAGCGTCGGGGGTGAGCAGTTCTTC. Translated, it gives CASSVGGEQFF.

This chain links TRBV7-3 with TRBJ2-1; 9 positions agree with TRBD2. CDR1 and CDR2 (germline): SGHTA, FQGTGA. CDR3 length: 15 amino acids. V dropped 5 bases and J dropped 7; count of bases not matched to a gene: 9. The CDR3 sequence is CASSKGGAGGNEQFF. CDR3 nucleotide sequence: TGTGCCAGCAGCAAGGGGGGAGCGGGAGGAAATGAGCAGTTCTTC.

CDR3 region: CASSMVLAGSDTQYF. The CDR3 nucleotides are TGTGCCAGTAGTATGGTACTAGCGGGTTCAGATACGCAGTATTTT. V is TRBV19 and J is TRBJ2-3, with 9 positions matching TRBD2. The CDR3 is made up of 15 amino acids. Per the germline V gene, CDR1 is LNHDA and CDR2 is SQIVND (reference sequence). V gave up 3 bases and J gave up 4 bases; unmatched junction bases: 5.

The rearrangement links TRBV7-2 to TRBJ2-2, with 11 nucleotides matching TRBD2. Per the germline V gene, CDR1 is SGHTA and CDR2 is FQGNSA. This CDR3 has 15 residues. Losses at the gene ends were 2 bases for V and 9 bases for J; bases not matched to a gene: 5. CDR3 residues: CASSLWTSGLRELFF. CDR3 in DNA: TGTGCCAGCAGCTTATGGACTAGCGGGCTCCGGGAGCTGTTTTTT. Supplemented by reference TRBV7-2 and TRBJ2-2, the full variable domain reads GAGVSQSPSNKVTEKGKDVELRCDPISGHTALYWYRQSLGQGLEFLIYFQGNSAPDKSGLPSDRFSAERTGGSVSTLTIQRTQQEDSAVYLCASSLWTSGLRELFFGEGSRLTVL.

The chain uses TRBV6-1 and TRBJ2-5; D is unclear. The DNA end lines up better with TRBJ2-7; the J call may be wrong. The CDR3 spans 13 residues. Germline values: CDR1 MNHNS, CDR2 SASEGT. CDR3 protein: CASRRNKEHEQYF. The DNA of the CDR3 is TGTGCCAGCAGACGAAATAAGGAGCACGAGCAGTACTTC.

This CDR3 reads CASSLWGGGTDTQYF. CDR3 nucleotide sequence: TGTGCCAGCAGCTTATGGGGCGGAGGCACAGATACGCAGTATTTT. V usage is TRBV7-3 and J usage is TRBJ2-3, with D possibly TRBD1 on 5 matching bases. Germline CDR1 SGHTA, CDR2 FQGTGA. This CDR3 is 15 amino acids long. Trimming took 2 bases from V and 1 from J, leaving 10 bases between them.

Only one count was recorded for this clone. J is TRBJ2-1 and V is TRBV2; 12 bases align to TRBD2. The CDR3 extends over 15 amino acids. Per the germline V gene, CDR1 is SNHLY and CDR2 is FYNNEI. Trimming took 5 bases from V and 7 from J; bases not matched to a gene: 6. The DNA of the CDR3 is TGTGCCAGCAGTCCCTCCGGACTAGCGGGAAATGAGCAGTTCTTC. Translated, it gives CASSPSGLAGNEQFF.

V usage is TRBV7-8 and J usage is TRBJ2-5, with 9 bases that match TRBD2. Per germline, CDR1 SGHVS and CDR2 FQNEAQ. The ends lost 5 bases at V and 3 bases at J; junction bases unmatched: 10. This CDR3 contains 16 residues. Here the CDR3 reads CASSRAGAGGKETQYF. The CDR3 DNA follows: TGTGCCAGCAGCCGGGCCGGGGCGGGGGGGAAAGAGACCCAGTACTTC.

The chain has TRBV6-1 and TRBJ1-1; D is ambiguous. In germline, CDR1 is MNHNS, CDR2 SASEGT. CDR3 length: 14 amino acids. Trimming took off 8 bases at V and 0 bases at J, with 13 bases between the two ends. The CDR3 DNA reads TGTGCCAGCTGGCCTCGAGGGTTGAACACTGAAGCTTTCTTT. Translation gives CASWPRGLNTEAFF.

The V and J genes are TRBV19 and TRBJ2-3, with 10 bases aligning to TRBD2. Germline trimming cut 5 bases from V and 5 bases from J; bases unmatched to any gene: 13. The CDR3 loop spans 17 amino acids. The germline gives CDR1 LNHDA, CDR2 SQIVND (reference sequence). CDR3 amino acids: CASSLRHERGGIDTQYF. CDR3 nucleotide sequence: TGTGCCAGTAGTCTCCGTCACGAGCGGGGGGGAATAGATACGCAGTATTTT.

CDR3 in DNA: TGTGCCAGCAGCTTCGGACAGGGCGATGAGCAGTTCTTC. The encoded protein is CASSFGQGDEQFF. The chain has TRBV5-4 and TRBJ2-1; 8 bases align to TRBD1. This CDR3 has 13 amino acids. CDR1 and CDR2 from the germline V gene are SGHNT and YYREEE (reference sequence). The ends lost 2 bases at V and 8 bases at J; junction bases unmatched: 3.

The genes are TRBV5-1 and TRBJ2-1; D gene unclear. This CDR3 spans 15 amino acids. Germline-derived CDR1 and CDR2 are SGHRS and YFSETQ. Trimming pared 4 bases from V and 0 bases from J, leaving 11 bases between. This CDR3 reads CASSLISSSYNEQFF. The CDR3 DNA reads TGCGCCAGCAGCCTAATCTCAAGCTCCTACAATGAGCAGTTCTTC.

This chain uses TRBV28 with TRBJ1-6, with 7 bases fitting TRBD1. CDR1 is MDHEN and CDR2 is SYDVKM in the germline V gene. V lost 6 bases, J lost 10 bases, and 6 bases stayed unmatched. CDR3 length: 13 residues. The CDR3: CASSRQGRSPLHF. The DNA of the CDR3 is TGTGCCAGCAGCAGACAGGGCCGGTCACCCCTCCACTTT.

As concerns this clone: One end of the junction fails to match germline, which may point to a read error. V gene TRBV2 combines with J gene TRBJ2-7, with 8 bases identical to TRBD1. This CDR3 has 13 amino acids. CDR1 and CDR2 (germline): SNHLY, FYNNEI. In nucleotides, the CDR3 is TGTGCCAGCAGTGAATTGTCTCCAGGACAGGGACTCTTC. The encoded protein is CASSELSPGQGLF.

This clone has just one count. The V call is TRBV7-3, the J call TRBJ1-2; maybe TRBD1 (6 bases). Germline V CDR1 and CDR2: SGHTA, FQGTGA. Trimming took 5 bases from V and 1 from J, leaving 17 bases between them. The CDR3 has 16 amino acids. The DNA of the CDR3 is TGTGCCAGCAGCCGCGACAGGATAGAAATTAACTATGGCTACACCTTC. It codes for CASSRDRIEINYGYTF.

The chain uses TRBV7-8 and TRBJ1-1; a weak D match, TRBD1 (5 bases). V gave up 2 bases and J gave up 4 bases, with 17 bases separating them. Looked up from germline, CDR1 is SGHVS and CDR2 is FQNEAQ. This CDR3 spans 16 amino acids. CDR3 bases: TGTGCCAGCAGCTTATCAAGGGGCCTTGATGGCACTGAAGCTTTCTTT. Translated, it gives CASSLSRGLDGTEAFF.

The chain uses TRBV28 and TRBJ1-4, with TRBD1 as a possible D gene (6 bases). This CDR3 is built from 15 residues. Germline V CDR1 and CDR2: MDHEN, SYDVKM. V was trimmed by 4 bases and J by 0 bases, leaving 9 bases between them. CDR3 sequence (DNA): TGTGCCAGCAGTTCCTACAGGGCAACTAATGAAAAACTGTTTTTT. It yields the protein CASSSYRATNEKLFF. The full variable domain, its missing parts supplied by reference TRBV28 and TRBJ1-4, is DVKVTQSSRYLVKRTGEKVFLECVQDMDHENMFWYRQDPGLGLRLIYFSYDVKMKEKGDIPEGYSVSREKKERFSLILESASTNQTSMYLCASSSYRATNEKLFFGSGTQLSVL.

In DNA, the CDR3 is TGTGCCAGCAGCCGCTCGGCCGGGACTACCTCCTACAATGAGCAGTTCTTC. Translated, it gives CASSRSAGTTSYNEQFF. The chain uses TRBV7-2 and TRBJ2-1; TRBD2 matches at 7 bases. The V segment lost 5 bases and the J segment 0 bases; nucleotides outside the gene matches: 10. This CDR3 spans 17 amino acids. Germline CDR1 reads SGHTA; CDR2 reads FQGNSA.

J is TRBJ2-7 and V is TRBV15; tentatively, D is TRBD2 (5 bases). CDR3 length: 16 residues. The ends were cut back, 0 bases at V and 5 bases at J, with 17 bases in the middle. Germline V gene lookup returns CDR1 LNHNV and CDR2 YYDKDF (reference sequence). The CDR3 DNA follows: TGTGCCACCAGCAGAGATTCGTTCGGGAAGAGGAACGAGCAGTACTTC. Translated, it gives CATSRDSFGKRNEQYF.